One and the same sample provided the 6 T cell receptor beta chains below, sequenced in a study of regulatory T cells in long-lasting Graves disease. Regarding time point: newly diagnosed GD, antithyroid drugs for less than 3 months. The TCR library used RNA extracted from PBMCs. Arm-PCR of CDR3 regions and iRepertoire HTBI primers were the basis on which TCR beta libraries were built. TCRdb reanalysed the multiplex PCR reads using MiXCR and keeps one entry per CDR3 protein. The sample holds hundreds of thousands of distinct CDR3 sequences, approximately 15% seen once. This sample also belongs to another study, concerning T cells in Graves' hyperthyroidism and ophthalmopathy.

The sequencing here drew on peripheral blood mononuclear cells (PBMCs), taken at new diagnosis, from a patient treated with antithyroid drugs. Receptors originate from a woman in her twenties or thirties with Graves disease.

This clonotype was observed a handful of times. The gene calls are TRBV10-3 and TRBJ2-3, with D uncertain. Trimming pared 4 bases from V and 10 bases from J, leaving 15 bases between. The CDR3 extends over 13 amino acids. Germline V gene data show CDR1 as ENHRY and CDR2 as SYGVKD. CDR3 nucleotide sequence: TGTGCCATCAGTGTTCCGGGTGTTGAGGCGCAGTATTTT. It translates to CAISVPGVEAQYF.

Notes on this clonotype: Compared with germline, one end of the junction differs, possibly owing to a read error. The genes are TRBV28 and TRBJ2-7; no firm D call. Looked up from germline, CDR1 is MDHEN and CDR2 is SYDVKM. This CDR3 is built from 13 residues. The CDR3: CASRIHREYGQYF. DNA of the CDR3: TGTGCCAGCAGGATCCACAGAGAATACGGGCAGTACTTC.

In its sample, this clonotype was seen many times. This chain connects TRBV9 to TRBJ2-5; TRBD1 matches at 10 bases. The CDR3 covers 15 residues. J gave up 5 bases and V 6 bases, and 10 bases lay outside the gene matches. Germline lookup yields CDR1 SGDLS and CDR2 YYNGEE. CDR3 region: CASTTTGGSRETQYF. The CDR3, as DNA: TGTGCCAGCACTACGACAGGGGGCTCACGGGAGACCCAGTACTTC.

The gene calls are TRBV20-1 and TRBJ2-3; 7 positions agree with TRBD1. V lost 2 bases, J lost 0 bases, and 11 bases stayed unmatched. The CDR3 is made up of 17 amino acids. Looked up from germline, CDR1 is DFQATT and CDR2 is SNEGSKA (reference sequence). The CDR3 loop reads CSARILGGALSTDTQYF. CDR3 in DNA: TGCAGTGCTAGAATCCTAGGGGGCGCGTTGAGCACAGATACGCAGTATTTT.

This clonotype was detected ten times or more. The genes are TRBV10-3 and TRBJ2-3; D is unresolved. V dropped 5 bases and J dropped 4 bases, with 13 bases sitting between them. This CDR3 is built from 14 residues. Per germline, CDR1 ENHRY and CDR2 SYGVKD. Written as DNA, the CDR3 is TGTGCCATCAGTAGATCCGGACGAGCAGATACGCAGTATTTT. This gives the protein CAISRSGRADTQYF.

There are a few counts of this clonotype. The rearrangement uses TRBV7-2 and TRBJ2-1; D gene unclear. CDR3 size: 15 residues. Between the trimmed V and J ends, which lost 5 bases and 5 bases, there was a span of 16 bases. Germline values: CDR1 SGHTA, CDR2 FQGNSA. This CDR3 reads CASSPDLRRNNEQFF. As DNA, the CDR3 is TGTGCCAGCAGCCCGGACCTTAGGCGGAACAATGAGCAGTTCTTC.